Each of the 23 T cell receptor beta chains below was sequenced from the same sample in a study of blood T cells in healthy people across ages. PCR was performed a second time for 7 to 11 cycles using a sample-barcoded 5' primer and a J-beta primer mix. TCRdb re-called the 5' RACE reads through MiXCR, storing one row per CDR3 protein. The sample holds 780,000 or so distinct CDR3 sequences; 45% to 70% are singletons and the top ten take 20% to 30%. Sequenced material: blood. These receptors were collected from a man between 35 and 55 years old in good health.

A few counts support this clonotype. V gene TRBV20-1 combines with J gene TRBJ1-2; D perhaps matches TRBD1 (5 bases). Per germline, CDR1 DFQATT and CDR2 SNEGSKA (reference sequence). The CDR3 runs 17 residues. V was trimmed by 0 bases and J by 4 bases, leaving 21 bases between them. The CDR3 spells CSARDRGASRGPYGYTF. The CDR3 DNA reads as TGCAGTGCTAGAGATCGGGGAGCCAGCCGGGGCCCCTATGGCTACACCTTC.

The chain uses TRBV7-9 and TRBJ1-6; D is undetermined. CDR3 length equals 16 residues. The germline V gene encodes CDR1 SEHNR and CDR2 FQNEAQ (reference sequence). Deletions cut 5 bases from V and 3 bases from J, with 14 bases between. The CDR3, as DNA: TGTGCCAGCAGCCCCAAAGGAAAGAACTATAATTCACCCCTCCACTTT. Its protein product is CASSPKGKNYNSPLHF.

This clonotype has more than one count but fewer than ten. The chain uses TRBV7-9 and TRBJ2-5, with D unresolved. This CDR3 has 14 residues. V was trimmed by 5 bases and J by 2 bases, leaving 12 bases between them. Germline CDR1 is SEHNR and CDR2 is FQNEAQ (reference sequence). The CDR3 region has the DNA TGTGCCAGCAGCCAGGTCACGGCGCAAGAGACCCAGTACTTC. It codes for CASSQVTAQETQYF.

This clonotype was seen at least ten times. The chain joins TRBV5-1 to TRBJ1-5; tentatively, D is TRBD1 (5 bases). Germline V CDR1 and CDR2: SGHRS, YFSETQ. With 4 bases removed from V and 7 bases from J, the gap between germline ends came to 15 bases. The CDR3 covers 14 residues. The CDR3 protein is CASSRGGSGQPQHF. As DNA, the CDR3 is TGCGCCAGCAGCCGGGGGGGGTCGGGCCAGCCCCAGCATTTT.

This clonotype was counted a few times. The rearrangement joins TRBV2 to TRBJ2-5; a possible D gene is TRBD1 (6 bases). Trimming stripped 6 bases from V and 3 bases from J, with 14 bases between. Germline V gene lookup returns CDR1 SNHLY and CDR2 FYNNEI. CDR3 size: 14 residues. The CDR3 here is CASSEGDNEETQYF. The DNA for the CDR3 is TGTGCCAGCAGCGAGGGGGACAACGAAGAGACCCAGTACTTC.

This chain connects TRBV3-1 to TRBJ2-5; 9 bases match TRBD2. Germline V gives CDR1 LGHDT, CDR2 YNNKEL (reference sequence). V gave up 1 base and J gave up 4 bases; unmatched junction bases: 7. The CDR3 spans 16 residues. The CDR3 nucleotides are TGTGCCAGCAGCCAAGTTCCGCGGGGGGGCAGAGAGACCCAGTACTTC. This translates into CASSQVPRGGRETQYF.

V usage is TRBV4-3 and J usage is TRBJ1-1; D might be TRBD1 (5 bases). With 6 bases removed from V and 1 base from J, the gap between germline ends came to 18 bases. The CDR3 contains 16 residues. Germline CDR1 and CDR2: LGHNA and YSLEER. For the CDR3, the DNA is TGCGCCAGCAGGGCCGACGCAGGGAGGGGGAACACTGAAGCTTTCTTT. Protein product: CASRADAGRGNTEAFF.

The CDR3 sequence: CASSLALGRNEQFF. The CDR3, as DNA: TGCGCCAGCAGCTTGGCCCTGGGGAGGAATGAGCAGTTCTTC. This chain joins TRBV5-1 and TRBJ2-1; maybe TRBD2 (6 bases). Trimming took 0 bases from V and 7 from J, leaving 11 bases between them. Looked up from germline, CDR1 is SGHRS and CDR2 is YFSETQ. The CDR3 spans 14 residues.

This sequence joins TRBV29-1 and TRBJ2-7; D is unclear. This CDR3 is built from 12 residues. Trimming took off 2 bases at V and 2 bases at J, with 7 bases between the two ends. Germline loops: CDR1 SQVTM, CDR2 ANQGSEA. In nucleotides, the CDR3 is TGCAGCGTTGAATTAGGGCCCTACGAGCAGTACTTC. The encoded protein is CSVELGPYEQYF.

Only one count was recorded for this clonotype. The chain links TRBV7-2 to TRBJ2-3, with D unresolved. V was clipped by 5 bases and J by 5 bases, with 14 bases between them. CDR3 length: 14 residues. The germline V gene has CDR1 SGHTA and CDR2 FQGNSA. CDR3 sequence (DNA): TGTGCCAGCAGCCAAACTACCCAACGAGATACGCAGTATTTT. Translation: CASSQTTQRDTQYF.

The J gene is TRBJ2-3, the V gene TRBV28; TRBD2 matches at 8 bases. CDR1 is MDHEN, CDR2 SYDVKM, per germline. This CDR3 region has 13 residues. V was clipped by 6 bases and J by 6 bases; unmatched bases: 5. DNA for the CDR3: TGTGCCAGCAGGCCGGGACTAGTGGATACGCAGTATTTT. As protein: CASRPGLVDTQYF.

This clonotype was seen a single time. The chain is built from TRBV11-2 and TRBJ2-1; D is possibly TRBD2 (6 bases). The CDR3 runs 16 residues. Germline V gene lookup returns CDR1 SGHAT and CDR2 FQNNGV. The ends were cut back, 6 bases at V and 5 bases at J, with 20 bases in the middle. This CDR3 is CASRPLSGPNHNEQFF. The CDR3 nucleotides read TGTGCCAGCAGACCCCTAAGCGGGCCTAACCACAATGAGCAGTTCTTC. The full variable domain, rest sourced from reference TRBV11-2 and TRBJ2-1, is EAGVAQSPRYKIIEKRQSVAFWCNPISGHATLYWYQQILGQGPKLLIQFQNNGVVDDSQLPKDRFSAERLKGVDSTLKIQPAKLEDSAVYLCASRPLSGPNHNEQFFGPGTRLTVL.

The rearrangement links TRBV5-6 to TRBJ2-7; tentative D call: TRBD2 (6 bases). Trimming took 0 bases from V and 0 from J, leaving 13 bases between them. This CDR3 spans 16 amino acids. Germline CDR1 is SGHDT and CDR2 is YYEEEE. DNA for the CDR3: TGTGCCAGCAGCTTGGGTGAGCGGGTTAGCTCCTACGAGCAGTACTTC. Translation: CASSLGERVSSYEQYF.

The V call is TRBV20-1, the J call TRBJ2-3; possibly TRBD1 for D (6 bases). Trimming removed 5 bases from V and 6 bases from J, with 21 bases in between. CDR1 DFQATT and CDR2 SNEGSKA come from the germline V gene (reference sequence). The CDR3 covers 15 residues. CDR3 nucleotides: TGCAGTGCTTATCGGGACACATTAGTGGGTGATACGCAGTATTTT. Its translation: CSAYRDTLVGDTQYF.

The V and J genes are TRBV7-9 and TRBJ2-7; maybe TRBD2 (7 bases). The CDR3 contains 16 residues. The V and J ends lost 5 bases and 0 bases respectively, with 17 bases between them. Germline values: CDR1 SEHNR, CDR2 FQNEAQ (reference sequence). As DNA, the CDR3 is TGTGCCAGCAGCCCACTAAGCGGGACAAGCTCCTACGAGCAGTACTTC. Translation: CASSPLSGTSSYEQYF.

This chain uses TRBV4-3 with TRBJ2-5, with TRBD1 as a possible D gene (5 bases). Germline V gives CDR1 LGHNA, CDR2 YSLEER. Trimming took 0 bases from V and 11 from J, leaving 19 bases between them. The CDR3 is made up of 15 amino acids. The CDR3 here is CASSQDGNRTNEQYF. DNA for the CDR3: TGCGCCAGCAGCCAAGATGGGAACAGGACGAATGAGCAGTACTTC.

This chain uses TRBV3-1 with TRBJ2-7; 7 bases are a match to TRBD2. Germline trimming cut 1 base from V and 0 bases from J; bases unmatched to any gene: 6. This CDR3 spans 16 amino acids. The germline V gene has CDR1 LGHDT and CDR2 YNNKEL (reference sequence). CDR3 residues: CASSQGASGSSYEQYF. The DNA for the CDR3 is TGTGCCAGCAGCCAAGGAGCTAGCGGAAGCTCCTACGAGCAGTACTTC.

This clonotype has a handful of counts. The chain carries TRBV27 and TRBJ1-2; D gene uncertain. The CDR3 has 11 amino acids. Germline lookup yields CDR1 MNHEY and CDR2 SMNVEV (reference sequence). Between the trimmed V and J ends, which lost 5 bases and 7 bases, there was a span of 8 bases. CDR3 bases: TGTGCCAGCAGTACCGGGATTGGCTACACCTTC. This encodes CASSTGIGYTF.

This chain connects TRBV27 to TRBJ2-7; D possibly corresponds to TRBD1 (6 bases). Trimming cost V 5 bases and J 9 bases, with 14 bases left between them. Germline V gene lookup returns CDR1 MNHEY and CDR2 SMNVEV (reference sequence). CDR3 length equals 12 residues. The CDR3 region has the DNA TGTGCCAGCAGTCAACAGGGTGGGCTGCAGTACTTC. Its translation is CASSQQGGLQYF.

This rearrangement joins TRBV29-1 to TRBJ2-5; D is unresolved. There are 10 residues in the CDR3. V dropped 8 bases and J dropped 3 bases, with 7 bases sitting between them. CDR1 is SQVTM, CDR2 ANQGSEA, per germline. The DNA for the CDR3 is TGCAGCACTGGAGAAGAGACCCAGTACTTC. Its protein product is CSTGEETQYF.

The gene calls are TRBV7-3 and TRBJ2-3; no clear D gene. Germline V gene sequence: CDR1 SGHTA, CDR2 FQGTGA. This CDR3 has 14 amino acids. Trimming stripped 5 bases from V and 0 bases from J, with 9 bases between. The CDR3 protein is CASSILGSTDTQYF. The CDR3 DNA follows: TGTGCCAGCAGCATCCTAGGGAGCACAGATACGCAGTATTTT.

The genes are TRBV7-2 and TRBJ1-1; 7 positions match TRBD1. Looked up from germline, CDR1 is SGHTA and CDR2 is FQGNSA. There are 17 residues in the CDR3. V was pared by 5 bases and J by 1 base, with 13 bases of the junction left unmatched. The CDR3 region is CASSPHRGGMQNTEAFF. Written as DNA, the CDR3 is TGTGCCAGCAGCCCCCACAGGGGAGGTATGCAGAACACTGAAGCTTTCTTT.

The J gene is TRBJ2-4, the V gene TRBV6-6; 11 nucleotides agree with TRBD1. The DNA end favors TRBJ2-7, so the J call may be wrong. CDR1 is MNHNY, CDR2 SVGAGI, per germline (reference sequence). The CDR3 runs 15 residues. Here the CDR3 reads CASRNGQGASYEQYF. The CDR3 nucleotides read TGTGCCAGCAGAAACGGACAGGGGGCGTCATACGAGCAGTACTTC.